Described below is a single T cell receptor (beta chain) sequence and its context. RNA was extracted with the RNeasy kit, and a quantity of roughly 0.5 to 1 ug was reverse transcribed using random hexamers. TCRdb called the immunoSEQ multiplex PCR reads again in MiXCR, with one record for every CDR3 protein. The sample records about 19,000 distinct CDR3 sequences, 85% to 95% being singletons. The data originate from a study of CD8 T cells in Susac syndrome. V lost 0 bases and J lost 5, with 13 bases in between. The length of the CDR3 is 14 residues. Germline-derived CDR1 and CDR2 are DFQATT and SNEGSKA (reference sequence).

Material for sequencing was CD8+ T cells from PBMCs. This receptor was identified in a human donor in good health. The gene calls are TRBV20-1 and TRBJ1-1; weak D call: TRBD1 (5 bases). The CDR3 region is CSARDWGEGTEAFF. As DNA, the CDR3 is TGCAGTGCTAGAGATTGGGGGGAAGGGACTGAAGCTTTCTTT.